One and the same sample provided the 30 T cell receptor beta chains below, sequenced in a study of T cells in Graves' hyperthyroidism and ophthalmopathy. From RNA transcripts, TCR beta CDR3 regions were amplified. HTBI primers were employed in a first-round RT-PCR of the TCR CDR3. From the multiplex PCR reads, TCRdb called clonotypes with MiXCR, one entry per CDR3 protein. The sample lists about 180,000 distinct CDR3 sequences; over 7.5% were seen once. What was sequenced was blood. These TCRs come from a woman between 18 and 30 years old with Graves' hyperthyroidism that later progressed to Graves' ophthalmopathy.

This clonotype was seen repeatedly, ten times or more. The chain combines TRBV27 with TRBJ1-2, with TRBD1 identical over 7 bases. Germline trimming cut 1 base from V and 4 bases from J; bases unmatched to any gene: 3. The CDR3 totals 14 residues. Germline V gives CDR1 MNHEY, CDR2 SMNVEV (reference sequence). CDR3 sequence (DNA): TGTGCCAGCAGTTTATGGGGGGACAGCTATGGCTACACCTTC. This translates into CASSLWGDSYGYTF.

The chain has TRBV4-1 and TRBJ2-2; the D gene is possibly TRBD1 (6 bases). The V gene lost 1 base and the J gene lost 4 bases, with 19 bases spanning the gap. Germline V gives CDR1 MGHRA, CDR2 YSYEKL. The CDR3 has 18 residues. DNA of the CDR3: TGCGCCAGCAGCCAAGGGTCGGCCAGGGGAGTTTCCACCGGGGAGCTGTTTTTT. Translation: CASSQGSARGVSTGELFF.

This clonotype appeared many times. V is TRBV20-1 and J is TRBJ1-4; 7 positions agree with TRBD1. J lost 8 bases, V lost 6 bases, and 24 bases had no gene match. The CDR3 loop spans 18 amino acids. The germline V gene has CDR1 DFQATT and CDR2 SNEGSKA (reference sequence). In DNA, the CDR3 is TGCAGTGCCACTCAGATCAGACCACGGGGACAGAGAGCAGAAAAACTGTTTTTT. Protein product: CSATQIRPRGQRAEKLFF.

This clonotype has at least ten counts. The J gene is TRBJ1-5, the V gene TRBV12-3 or TRBV12-4; D not resolved. The CDR3 length is 13 residues. Deletions cut 10 bases from V and 6 bases from J, with 16 bases between. CDR3 protein: CATRGGIGQPQHF. The CDR3 DNA sequence: TGTGCCACCAGAGGAGGGATTGGTCAGCCCCAGCATTTT.

This clonotype was counted ten times or more. The chain employs TRBV28 and TRBJ2-7; D call uncertain. Germline V gene data show CDR1 as MDHEN and CDR2 as SYDVKM. The CDR3 contains 12 residues. Trimming pared 7 bases from V and 2 bases from J, leaving 9 bases between. In nucleotides, the CDR3 is TGTGCCAGCACCAGGAGTCCCTACGAGCAGTACTTC. Protein sequence: CASTRSPYEQYF.

This clonotype was detected ten times or more. The V and J genes are TRBV7-2 and TRBJ2-3; 7 bases match TRBD2. This CDR3 has 15 amino acids. CDR1 and CDR2 from the germline V gene are SGHTA and FQGNSA. The J segment lost 0 bases and the V segment lost 5 bases, leaving 5 bases of the junction unmatched. The CDR3 nucleotides are TGTGCCAGCAGCACCAGCGGGATTAGCACAGATACGCAGTATTTT. Translating gives CASSTSGISTDTQYF.

This clonotype has ten or more counts. This rearrangement joins TRBV20-1 to TRBJ2-5, with TRBD1 identical over 7 bases. The CDR3 extends over 16 amino acids. Trimming cost V 4 bases and J 3 bases; bases outside gene matches: 14. The V gene's germline CDR1 is DFQATT and CDR2 SNEGSKA (reference sequence). Here the CDR3 reads CSAKKQGKVGEETQYF. CDR3 bases: TGCAGTGCTAAGAAACAGGGGAAGGTGGGTGAAGAGACCCAGTACTTC.

This clonotype was found many times. This chain joins TRBV20-1 and TRBJ2-2; no clear D gene. Germline V CDR1 and CDR2: DFQATT, SNEGSKA (reference sequence). This CDR3 has 13 residues. The V end lost 3 bases, the J end lost 1 base, and 6 bases lay between the germline ends. The CDR3 loop reads CSASGQNTGELFF. The CDR3 DNA reads as TGCAGTGCTAGTGGGCAGAACACCGGGGAGCTGTTTTTT.

This clonotype was counted ten times or more. This sequence joins TRBV3-1 and TRBJ1-1; D is ambiguous. Trimming removed 0 bases from V and 4 bases from J, with 9 bases in between. The CDR3 is 14 residues long. Germline CDR1 LGHDT, CDR2 YNNKEL (reference sequence). As DNA, the CDR3 is TGTGCCAGCAGCCAAGATTTGGAGGTCACTGAAGCTTTCTTT. It codes for CASSQDLEVTEAFF. Using reference TRBV3-1 and TRBJ1-1 for the parts outside the CDR3, the full variable domain is DTAVSQTPKYLVTQMGNDKSIKCEQNLGHDTMYWYKQDSKKFLKIMFSYNNKELIINETVPNRFSPKSPDKAHLNLHINSLELGDSAVYFCASSQDLEVTEAFFGQGTRLTVV.

This clonotype has ten or more counts. The chain is built from TRBV6-5 and TRBJ2-3; 7 bases are a match to TRBD2. V lost 1 base and J lost 6; bases outside the gene matches: 7. The V gene's germline CDR1 is MNHEY and CDR2 SVGAGI. The CDR3 is made up of 15 amino acids. CDR3 in amino acids: CASSYFGGGLDTQYF. DNA of the CDR3: TGTGCCAGCAGTTACTTTGGGGGAGGGCTCGATACGCAGTATTTT.

This clonotype was counted ten times or more. The chain has TRBV24-1 and TRBJ1-5, with D maybe TRBD1 (5 bases). Germline CDR1 and CDR2: KGHDR and SFDVKD. The V end was cut by 4 bases, the J end by 3 bases, with 18 bases between. The CDR3 is 17 residues long. The CDR3 protein is CATSESSQDTNNQPQHF. CDR3 nucleotide sequence: TGTGCCACCAGTGAAAGCAGTCAGGACACCAACAATCAGCCCCAGCATTTT.

About this clonotype itself: Being one base from a much bigger clone, this may be a read error. V usage is TRBV6-1 and J usage is TRBJ2-7, with 12 bases lining up with TRBD2. This CDR3 has 19 residues. Germline loops: CDR1 MNHNS, CDR2 SASEGT. V lost 5 bases to trimming and J lost 7 bases; unmatched junction nucleotides: 21. In nucleotides, the CDR3 is TGTGCCAGCAGTTCTTCTTCCTCTCATACTAGCGGGAGGTTGGGGGAGCAGTACTTC. This gives the protein CASSSSSSHTSGRLGEQYF.

This chain connects TRBV4-1 to TRBJ1-5; 8 nucleotides match TRBD1. This CDR3 contains 13 residues. Germline CDR1 MGHRA, CDR2 YSYEKL. Germline trimming cut 6 bases from V and 11 bases from J; bases unmatched to any gene: 9. The CDR3 region has the DNA TGCGCCAGCAGTAGACAGGGGCGAGGAGCCCAGCATTTT. Protein: CASSRQGRGAQHF.

The gene calls are TRBV7-6 and TRBJ2-2; D perhaps matches TRBD2 (5 bases). The V gene lost 6 bases and the J gene lost 10 bases, with 18 bases spanning the gap. CDR1 SGHVS and CDR2 FNYEAQ come from the germline V gene. The CDR3 is made up of 14 amino acids. The CDR3 sequence: CASSKPGSGSELFF. The CDR3 nucleotides are TGTGCCAGCAGTAAACCCGGGTCGGGGTCGGAGCTGTTTTTT.

In its sample, this clonotype was seen many times. This chain links TRBV6-1 with TRBJ1-1; 8 nucleotides line up with TRBD1. V lost 7 bases to trimming and J lost 5 bases; unmatched junction nucleotides: 6. CDR1 is MNHNS, CDR2 SASEGT, per germline. The CDR3 is 13 residues long. CDR3 DNA: TGTGCCAGCACCGACAGGGGAAGGACTGAAGCTTTCTTT. Amino acids: CASTDRGRTEAFF.

This rearrangement joins TRBV7-9 to TRBJ1-3, with 7 bases identical to TRBD1. CDR1 SEHNR and CDR2 FQNEAQ come from the germline V gene (reference sequence). The V segment lost 5 bases and the J segment 1 base; nucleotides outside the gene matches: 5. This CDR3 is 15 amino acids long. CDR3 DNA: TGTGCCAGCAGCCCCGGGACAGAGTCTGGAAACACCATATATTTT. This encodes CASSPGTESGNTIYF.

This clonotype showed up many times. The chain employs TRBV7-3 and TRBJ1-1; no definite D call. Germline V CDR1 and CDR2: SGHTA, FQGTGA. This CDR3 comprises 12 residues. Trimming left V 2 bases short and J 11 bases short, with 12 bases between. The CDR3 nucleotides are TGTGCCAGCAGCTTATTGGATCTCAGGGCTTTCTTT. Translating it yields CASSLLDLRAFF. Full variable domain (rest looked up from reference TRBV7-3 and TRBJ1-1): GAGVSQTPSNKVTEKGKYVELRCDPISGHTALYWYRQSLGQGPEFLIYFQGTGAADDSGLPNDRFFAVRPEGSVSTLKIQRTERGDSAVYLCASSLLDLRAFFGQGTRLTVV.

This clonotype was observed many times. J is TRBJ2-3 and V is TRBV3-1; either TRBD1 or TRBD2 may supply D (6 bases each). The V end lost 1 base, the J end lost 6 bases, and 14 bases lay between the germline ends. CDR3 length equals 15 residues. Germline loops: CDR1 LGHDT, CDR2 YNNKEL (reference sequence). CDR3 loop: CASSQVGGGFDTQYF. The CDR3 bases are TGTGCCAGCAGCCAAGTGGGGGGCGGTTTTGATACGCAGTATTTT.

This clonotype showed up many times. The chain links TRBV10-3 to TRBJ2-3; 7 bases align to TRBD1. V shed 6 bases, J shed 0 bases, and the junction held 3 bases outside the gene matches. CDR3 length equals 14 residues. CDR1 and CDR2 from the germline V gene are ENHRY and SYGVKD. CDR3 loop: CAIRGDSSTDTQYF. The DNA of the CDR3 is TGTGCCATCAGGGGGGACAGTAGCACAGATACGCAGTATTTT.

This clonotype was found many times. V usage is TRBV2 and J usage is TRBJ1-1; 7 bases align to TRBD1. This CDR3 region has 14 residues. Looked up from germline, CDR1 is SNHLY and CDR2 is FYNNEI. Trimming removed 8 bases from V and 0 bases from J; junction bases left unmatched: 6. The CDR3 spells CASLGQLMNTEAFF. In DNA, the CDR3 is TGTGCCAGCCTGGGACAGCTGATGAACACTGAAGCTTTCTTT.

This clonotype appeared many times. J is TRBJ2-5 and V is TRBV3-1, with TRBD2 matching 10 bases. The germline V gene has CDR1 LGHDT and CDR2 YNNKEL (reference sequence). The J segment lost 3 bases and the V segment lost 6 bases, leaving 4 bases of the junction unmatched. There are 14 residues in the CDR3. The CDR3 sequence is CASSVSGGEETQYF. DNA for the CDR3: TGTGCCAGCAGTGTAAGCGGGGGGGAAGAGACCCAGTACTTC.

This clonotype has at least ten counts. The chain has TRBV2 and TRBJ1-5; tentative D call: TRBD1 (5 bases). Germline V lookup: CDR1 SNHLY, CDR2 FYNNEI. CDR3 length: 13 residues. The ends were cut back, 7 bases at V and 2 bases at J, with 9 bases in the middle. In DNA form, the CDR3 reads TGTGCCAGCAAAGGGGAGGGCAATCAGCCCCAGCATTTT. It translates to CASKGEGNQPQHF. The full variable domain, rest sourced from reference TRBV2 and TRBJ1-5, is EPEVTQTPSHQVTQMGQEVILRCVPISNHLYFYWYRQILGQKVEFLVSFYNNEISEKSEIFDDQFSVERPDGSNFTLKIRSTKLEDSAMYFCASKGEGNQPQHFGDGTRLSIL.

This clonotype was observed at least ten times. The V call is TRBV28, the J call TRBJ1-6, with TRBD1 matching 8 bases. The CDR3 consists of 13 residues. Losses at the gene ends were 5 bases for V and 13 bases for J; bases not matched to a gene: 7. Per germline, CDR1 MDHEN and CDR2 SYDVKM. In DNA, the CDR3 is TGTGCCAGCAGTGGGACAGGAGTAACGCCCCTCCACTTT. It codes for CASSGTGVTPLHF.

Many counts were recorded for this clonotype. The J gene is TRBJ2-7, the V gene TRBV20-1; 8 bases line up with TRBD1. The CDR3 is made up of 12 amino acids. The V gene end was trimmed by 6 bases and the J gene end by 4 bases; junction bases not matched to a gene: 5. Looked up from germline, CDR1 is DFQATT and CDR2 is SNEGSKA (reference sequence). The CDR3 sequence is CSAMTGVYEQYF. CDR3 bases: TGCAGTGCCATGACAGGGGTGTACGAGCAGTACTTC.

This clonotype was counted ten times or more. This chain uses TRBV24-1 with TRBJ1-2; TRBD1 matches 9 bases. CDR3 length: 17 amino acids. Germline CDR1 is KGHDR and CDR2 is SFDVKD. V lost 5 bases and J lost 0; bases outside the gene matches: 9. This CDR3 is CATSAGTGGKANYGYTF. CDR3 bases: TGTGCCACCAGTGCCGGAACAGGGGGCAAGGCTAACTATGGCTACACCTTC.

There are a few counts of this clonotype. The V and J genes are TRBV11-2 and TRBJ2-4; D may correspond to TRBD1 or TRBD2 (6 bases each). Deletions cut 0 bases from V and 0 bases from J, with 18 bases between. The CDR3 is 19 amino acids. In germline, CDR1 is SGHAT, CDR2 FQNNGV. This chain's CDR3 is CASSLDGGLVGAAKNIQYF. DNA of the CDR3: TGTGCCAGCAGCTTAGATGGGGGGCTCGTGGGAGCAGCCAAAAACATTCAGTACTTC.

The table lists this clonotype with a count of one. This sequence may be a read error, since a much larger clone differs from it by one base. The V gene is TRBV12-3 or TRBV12-4, the J gene TRBJ2-7, with 14 nucleotides matching TRBD2. The CDR3 contains 17 residues. Losses at the gene ends were 5 bases for V and 6 bases for J; bases not matched to a gene: 12. CDR3 sequence reads: CASSPIDMGLAGVEQYF. Here the CDR3 DNA reads TGTGCCAGCAGTCCTATAGACATGGGACTAGCGGGAGTCGAGCAGTACTTC.

There are many counts of this clonotype. Written as DNA, the CDR3 is TGTGCCTGGATTGTCAGCGAGATCGGAGGCTACACCTTC. As protein: CAWIVSEIGGYTF. The chain combines TRBV30 with TRBJ1-2; D is undetermined. The CDR3 length is 13 residues. Trimming left V 4 bases short and J 8 bases short, with 17 bases between. Germline assignment: CDR1 GTSNPN and CDR2 SVGIG (reference sequence).

There are many counts of this clonotype. The CDR3 nucleotides read TGTGCCAGCAGCCTTCCGGAGGACGATACGCAGTATTTT. It specifies CASSLPEDDTQYF. The chain links TRBV7-9 to TRBJ2-3, with D possibly TRBD2 on 5 matching bases. Between the trimmed V and J ends, which lost 5 bases and 6 bases, there was a span of 12 bases. This CDR3 has 13 residues. The germline V gene has CDR1 SEHNR and CDR2 FQNEAQ (reference sequence).

In this sample, this clonotype turned up many times. The V gene is TRBV12-3 or TRBV12-4, the J gene TRBJ1-2; D uncertain. The germline V and J ends were trimmed by 7 bases and 8 bases, with 14 bases remaining between them. The CDR3 consists of 12 residues. CDR3 sequence reads: CASTGQTGGYTF. The CDR3 DNA reads as TGTGCCAGCACGGGCCAAACTGGGGGCTACACCTTC.